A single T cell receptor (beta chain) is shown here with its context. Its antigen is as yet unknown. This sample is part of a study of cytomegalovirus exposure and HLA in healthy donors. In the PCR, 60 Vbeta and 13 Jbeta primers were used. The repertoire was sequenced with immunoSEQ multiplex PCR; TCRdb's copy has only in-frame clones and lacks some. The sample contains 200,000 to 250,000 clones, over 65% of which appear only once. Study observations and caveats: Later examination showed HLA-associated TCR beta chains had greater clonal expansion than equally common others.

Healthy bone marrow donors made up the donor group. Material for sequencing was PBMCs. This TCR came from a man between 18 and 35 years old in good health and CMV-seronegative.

Here the CDR3 DNA reads TGTGCCAGCAGTGGCCTCAGTCTAGCGGGAGGCGACGAGCAGTACTTC. It is translated as CASSGLSLAGGDEQYF. J is TRBJ2-7 and V is TRBV2, with TRBD2 matching 11 bases. Unmatched junction bases numbered 10, after V lost 4 bases and J lost 5 bases. The CDR3 spans 16 residues. Germline V gene sequence: CDR1 SNHLY, CDR2 FYNNEI.